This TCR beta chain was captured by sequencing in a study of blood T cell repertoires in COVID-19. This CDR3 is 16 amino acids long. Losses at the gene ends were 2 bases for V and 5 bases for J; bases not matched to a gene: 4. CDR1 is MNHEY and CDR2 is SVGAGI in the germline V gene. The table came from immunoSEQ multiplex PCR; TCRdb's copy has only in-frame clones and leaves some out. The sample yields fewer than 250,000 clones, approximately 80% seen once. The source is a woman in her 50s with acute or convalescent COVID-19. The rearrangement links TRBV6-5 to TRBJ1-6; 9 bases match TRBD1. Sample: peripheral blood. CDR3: CASSYRTGVNNSPLHF. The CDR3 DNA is TGTGCCAGCAGTTACCGGACAGGGGTAAATAATTCACCCCTCCACTTT.